Shown below are 7 T cell receptor beta chains from a single sample sequenced in a study of cytomegalovirus exposure and HLA in healthy donors. It was with 60 Vbeta and 13 Jbeta primers that the PCR ran. The data were produced by immunoSEQ multiplex PCR, yet TCRdb's version contains in-frame clones alone and is incomplete. The table for this sample gives about 140,000 clones. Source material: PBMCs. The receptors come from a male donor in good health and CMV-seronegative.

The chain is built from TRBV6-1 and TRBJ1-6, with 7 bases lining up with TRBD1. The J segment lost 2 bases and the V segment lost 3 bases, leaving 4 bases of the junction unmatched. CDR3 length equals 16 residues. Germline V lookup: CDR1 MNHNS, CDR2 SASEGT. The CDR3 DNA sequence: TGTGCCAGCAGTGACGTCGGGACAGCCTATAATTCACCCCTCCACTTT. Translating it yields CASSDVGTAYNSPLHF.

This sequence joins TRBV11-2 and TRBJ1-4; D remains unclear. V shed 3 bases and J shed 6 bases, with 5 bases lying between them. From germline, CDR1 is SGHAT and CDR2 FQNNGV. The CDR3 is 12 residues long. CDR3 protein: CASSFVDEKLFF. The CDR3 coding sequence is TGTGCCAGCAGCTTCGTTGATGAAAAACTGTTTTTT.

The genes are TRBV15 and TRBJ2-7, with 11 bases that match TRBD2. J lost 1 base, V lost 4 bases, and 9 bases had no gene match. CDR1 is LNHNV and CDR2 is YYDKDF in the germline V gene (reference sequence). The CDR3 is 17 residues long. The CDR3 protein is CATSKASGGFVSYEQYF. As DNA, the CDR3 is TGTGCCACCAGCAAGGCTAGCGGGGGGTTTGTTTCCTACGAGCAGTACTTC.

The chain joins TRBV5-4 to TRBJ2-5; no firm D call. CDR1 and CDR2 (germline): SGHNT, YYREEE (reference sequence). V lost 9 bases and J lost 2, with 17 bases in between. The CDR3 contains 14 residues. The CDR3 is CATLPRPGQETQYF. The CDR3 DNA is TGTGCCACCCTCCCCCGCCCGGGTCAAGAGACCCAGTACTTC.

V is TRBV19 and J is TRBJ1-5; D unresolved. The CDR3 contains 14 residues. In germline, CDR1 is LNHDA, CDR2 SQIVND (reference sequence). V was cut by 8 bases and J by 3 bases, with 14 bases left in between. CDR3 loop: CASRRGFDNQPQHF. CDR3 nucleotides: TGTGCCAGTCGACGAGGATTCGACAATCAGCCCCAGCATTTT.

The rearrangement uses TRBV4-2 and TRBJ1-2; D may be TRBD1 (5 bases). The CDR3 covers 15 residues. Trimming removed 4 bases from V and 7 bases from J, with 19 bases in between. The germline V gene has CDR1 LGHNA and CDR2 YNFKEQ. Here the CDR3 reads CASSRGEGASGGYTF. In DNA, the CDR3 is TGTGCCAGCAGCCGTGGAGAAGGGGCGTCGGGTGGCTACACCTTC.

This CDR3 is CASSLGLARSNEQFF. The CDR3 DNA reads as TGTGCCAGCAGCCTGGGACTAGCGAGGAGCAATGAGCAGTTCTTC. This chain uses TRBV6-5 with TRBJ2-1, with TRBD2 matching 10 bases. The CDR3 covers 15 residues. CDR1 is MNHEY, CDR2 SVGAGI, per germline. The V gene end was trimmed by 6 bases and the J gene end by 6 bases; junction bases not matched to a gene: 8.